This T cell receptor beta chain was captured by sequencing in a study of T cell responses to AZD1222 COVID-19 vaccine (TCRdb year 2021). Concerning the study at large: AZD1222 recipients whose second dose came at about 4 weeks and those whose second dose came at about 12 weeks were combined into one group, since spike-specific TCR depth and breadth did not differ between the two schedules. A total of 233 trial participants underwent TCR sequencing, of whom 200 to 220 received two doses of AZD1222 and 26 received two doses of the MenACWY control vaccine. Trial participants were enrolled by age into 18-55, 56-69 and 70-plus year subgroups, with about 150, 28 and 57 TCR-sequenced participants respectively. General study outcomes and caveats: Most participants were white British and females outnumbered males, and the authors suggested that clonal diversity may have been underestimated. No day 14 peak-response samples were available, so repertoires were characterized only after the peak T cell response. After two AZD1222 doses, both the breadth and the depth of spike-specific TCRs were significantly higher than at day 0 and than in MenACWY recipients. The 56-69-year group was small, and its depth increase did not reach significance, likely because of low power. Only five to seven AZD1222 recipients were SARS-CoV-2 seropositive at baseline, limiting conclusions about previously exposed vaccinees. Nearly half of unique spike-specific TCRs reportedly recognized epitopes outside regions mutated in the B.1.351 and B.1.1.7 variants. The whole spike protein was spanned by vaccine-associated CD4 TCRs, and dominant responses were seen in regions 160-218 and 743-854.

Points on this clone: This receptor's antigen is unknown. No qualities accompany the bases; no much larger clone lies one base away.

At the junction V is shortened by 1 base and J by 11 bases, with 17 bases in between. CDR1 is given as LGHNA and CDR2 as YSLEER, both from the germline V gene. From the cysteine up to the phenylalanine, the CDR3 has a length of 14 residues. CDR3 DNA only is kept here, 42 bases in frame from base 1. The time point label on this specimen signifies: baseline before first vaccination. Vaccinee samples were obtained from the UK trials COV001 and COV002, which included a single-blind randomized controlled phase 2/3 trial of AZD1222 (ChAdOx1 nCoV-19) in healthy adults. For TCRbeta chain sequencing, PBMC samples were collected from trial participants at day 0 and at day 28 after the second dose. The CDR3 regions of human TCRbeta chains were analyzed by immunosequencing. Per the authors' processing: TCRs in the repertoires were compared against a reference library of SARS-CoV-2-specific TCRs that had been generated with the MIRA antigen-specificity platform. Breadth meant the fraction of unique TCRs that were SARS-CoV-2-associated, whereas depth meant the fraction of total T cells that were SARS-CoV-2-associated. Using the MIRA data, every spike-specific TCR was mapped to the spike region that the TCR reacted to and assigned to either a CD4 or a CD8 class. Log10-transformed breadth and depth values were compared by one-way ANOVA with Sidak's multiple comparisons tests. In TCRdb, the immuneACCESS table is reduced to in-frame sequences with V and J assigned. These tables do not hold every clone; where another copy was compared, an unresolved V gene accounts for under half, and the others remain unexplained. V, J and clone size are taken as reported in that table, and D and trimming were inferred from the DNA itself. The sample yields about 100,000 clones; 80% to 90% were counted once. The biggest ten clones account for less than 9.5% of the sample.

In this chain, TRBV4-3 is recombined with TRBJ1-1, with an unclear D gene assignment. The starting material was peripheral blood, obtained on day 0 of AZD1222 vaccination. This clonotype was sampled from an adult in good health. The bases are TGCGCCAGCAGCCAAGTTTCGGCCTCTCCGCGGGCTTTCTTT. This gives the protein CASSQVSASPRAFF.